The rows below give T cell receptor beta chains drawn from one sample of a study of memory CD4+ T cells and cytomegalovirus serostatus. Only in-frame clones appear in the TCRdb table, and some are missing; sequencing was by immunoSEQ multiplex PCR. The sample includes roughly 39,000 clones, roughly 78% of them seen just once. Input material: memory CD4+ T cells from blood. These receptors all stem from an adult in good health and CMV-seronegative. Each CDR3 is given with its conserved first and last residue. A D gene is named only where the DNA matches it firmly. Only part of the rows carry a size: once, few, many, or a class if the clone is expanded.

CDR3: CASSSRVPKGQITSYEQYF
DNA: TGTGCCAGCAGCTCCCGGGTCCCGAAAGGCCAAATAACTTCCTACGAGCAGTACTTC
V: TRBV5-6
size: -
D: -
J: TRBJ2-7

CDR3: CASKLDRAGTEAFF
DNA: TGTGCCAGCAAACTTGACAGGGCTGGCACTGAAGCTTTCTTT
V: TRBV6-4
size: -
D: TRBD1
J: TRBJ1-1

CDR3: CASSINIAKNIQYF
DNA: TGTGCCAGTAGTATAAATATAGCCAAAAACATTCAGTACTTC
V: TRBV19
size: -
D: -
J: TRBJ2-4

CDR3: CASSQTGFSASGNTIYF
DNA: TGTGCCAGTAGCCAAACGGGCTTTTCTGCGTCTGGAAACACCATATATTTT
V: TRBV19
size: -
D: -
J: TRBJ1-3

CDR3: CASSPQKSGSGNTIYF
DNA: TGTGCCAGCAGCCCCCAAAAGTCAGGCTCTGGAAACACCATATATTTT
V: TRBV9
size: -
D: -
J: TRBJ1-3

CDR3: CASSLARGTGVDNSPLHF
DNA: TGTGCCAGCAGCTTAGCACGGGGGACAGGGGTGGATAATTCACCCCTCCACTTT
V: TRBV7-8
size: -
D: TRBD1
J: TRBJ1-6

CDR3: CASSYGTSSNEQFF
DNA: TGTGCCAGCAGTTACGGGACTAGCAGCAATGAGCAGTTCTTC
V: TRBV6-5
size: few
D: TRBD2
J: TRBJ2-1

CDR3: CASSLIQLTGQMNTEAFF
DNA: TGTGCCAGCAGCTTAATTCAGCTTACAGGACAGATGAACACTGAAGCTTTCTTT
V: TRBV7-3
size: -
D: -
J: TRBJ1-1

CDR3: CASSLSLAGVTGELFF
DNA: TGTGCCAGCAGCCTTTCCCTAGCGGGGGTCACCGGGGAGCTGTTTTTT
V: TRBV14
size: -
D: TRBD2
J: TRBJ2-2

CDR3: CASSPRTATVEQFF
DNA: TGTGCCAGCTCACCCCGGACTGCCACAGTGGAGCAGTTCTTC
V: TRBV18
size: -
D: -
J: TRBJ2-1

CDR3: CASGGQDNYGYTF
DNA: TGTGCCAGCGGGGGACAGGATAACTATGGCTACACCTTC
V: TRBV6-5
size: -
D: TRBD1
J: TRBJ1-2

CDR3: CASSIRGANNQPQHF
DNA: TGTGCCAGTAGTATAAGAGGGGCCAACAATCAGCCCCAGCATTTT
V: TRBV19
size: -
D: -
J: TRBJ1-5

CDR3: CASSSSDGGPNTGELFF
DNA: TGTGCCAGCAGCTCATCTGACGGGGGGCCGAACACCGGGGAGCTGTTTTTT
V: TRBV7-9
size: -
D: -
J: TRBJ2-2

CDR3: CASRGDRNSGANVLTF
DNA: TGTGCCAGCAGGGGGGACAGAAACTCTGGGGCCAACGTCCTGACTTTC
V: TRBV9
size: -
D: TRBD1
J: TRBJ2-6

CDR3: CASSQENPGQGEGEQFF
DNA: TGTGCCAGCAGCCAGGAAAATCCGGGACAGGGGGAAGGTGAGCAGTTCTTC
V: TRBV4-2
size: -
D: TRBD1
J: TRBJ2-1

CDR3: CASSILADYNEQFF
DNA: TGTGCCAGTAGTATCCTAGCAGACTACAATGAGCAGTTCTTC
V: TRBV19
size: -
D: -
J: TRBJ2-1

CDR3: CASSLGLRFGEQFF
DNA: TGTGCCAGCAGCTTAGGTCTGCGGTTTGGTGAGCAGTTCTTC
V: TRBV7-3
size: -
D: -
J: TRBJ2-1

CDR3: CASSPINHRRGPTNEKLFF
DNA: TGTGCCAGCAGCCCAATAAACCACCGGAGGGGGCCAACTAATGAAAAACTGTTTTTT
V: TRBV14
size: few
D: TRBD1
J: TRBJ1-4

CDR3: CASSPSDSSYGYTF
DNA: TGTGCCAGCTCACCGTCGGACAGCAGCTATGGCTACACCTTC
V: TRBV18
size: few
D: -
J: TRBJ1-2

CDR3: CASSPGEGNTEAFF
DNA: TGCGCCAGCAGTCCAGGGGAGGGGAACACTGAAGCTTTCTTT
V: TRBV5-1
size: few
D: -
J: TRBJ1-1

CDR3: CASSIGQGARETQYF
DNA: TGTGCCAGCTCGATCGGACAGGGGGCTCGGGAGACCCAGTACTTC
V: TRBV18
size: -
D: TRBD1
J: TRBJ2-5

CDR3: CASSFPSGRDNEQFF
DNA: TGTGCCAGCAGTTTTCCCAGCGGGCGGGACAATGAGCAGTTCTTC
V: TRBV27
size: -
D: -
J: TRBJ2-1

CDR3: CAWKGFYEQYF
DNA: TGTGCCTGGAAGGGGTTCTACGAGCAGTACTTC
V: TRBV30
size: few
D: -
J: TRBJ2-7

CDR3: CASSRQGRNEQYF
DNA: TGTGCCAGCAGTCGACAGGGGAGGAACGAGCAGTACTTC
V: TRBV2
size: -
D: TRBD1
J: TRBJ2-7

CDR3: CASSLNGVGTDTQYF
DNA: TGCGCCAGCAGCTTGAACGGAGTGGGCACAGATACGCAGTATTTT
V: TRBV5-1
size: -
D: -
J: TRBJ2-3

CDR3: CASSSRLTNQPQHF
DNA: TGTGCCAGCAGTTCCCGATTGACCAATCAGCCCCAGCATTTT
V: TRBV6-5
size: -
D: -
J: TRBJ1-5

CDR3: CAWSAGVNTEAFF
DNA: TGTGCCTGGTCAGCCGGTGTGAACACTGAAGCTTTCTTT
V: TRBV30
size: -
D: -
J: TRBJ1-1

CDR3: CATNQGPERNTEAFF
DNA: TGTGCCACCAATCAGGGCCCGGAGAGGAACACTGAAGCTTTCTTT
V: TRBV6-6
size: -
D: -
J: TRBJ1-1

CDR3: CASSLANSPLHF
DNA: TGTGCCAGCAGCTTAGCCAATTCACCCCTCCACTTT
V: TRBV7-2
size: -
D: -
J: TRBJ1-6

CDR3: CASSFGVQGNYGYTF
DNA: TGTGCCAGCAGTTTCGGAGTTCAGGGCAACTATGGCTACACCTTC
V: TRBV28
size: few
D: -
J: TRBJ1-2

CDR3: CASSVGMGAEAFF
DNA: TGTGCCAGCAGTGTCGGCATGGGCGCTGAAGCTTTCTTT
V: TRBV2
size: once
D: -
J: TRBJ1-1

CDR3: CASSLTDEAFF
DNA: TGTGCCAGCAGCTTAACAGATGAAGCTTTCTTT
V: TRBV5-6
size: -
D: -
J: TRBJ1-1

CDR3: CASSPINRDRGYEQYF
DNA: TGTGCCAGCAGCCCCATAAACCGGGACAGGGGCTACGAGCAGTACTTC
V: TRBV11-2
size: -
D: TRBD1
J: TRBJ2-7

CDR3: CSVEEEESSYGYTF
DNA: TGCAGCGTTGAAGAGGAGGAATCGTCCTATGGCTACACCTTC
V: TRBV29-1
size: -
D: -
J: TRBJ1-2

CDR3: CASRFSGTQFEQYF
DNA: TGTGCCAGCCGCTTCTCGGGAACGCAGTTTGAGCAGTACTTC
V: TRBV27
size: -
D: -
J: TRBJ2-7

CDR3: CASSVGLVGEQFF
DNA: TGTGCCAGCAGCGTCGGACTAGTCGGTGAGCAGTTCTTC
V: TRBV9
size: -
D: TRBD2
J: TRBJ2-1

CDR3: CAISDHTEAFF
DNA: TGTGCCATCAGTGATCACACTGAAGCTTTCTTT
V: TRBV10-3
size: few
D: -
J: TRBJ1-1

CDR3: CASSETGQGGTDTQYF
DNA: TGTGCCAGCAGCGAGACAGGACAGGGCGGCACAGATACGCAGTATTTT
V: TRBV9
size: -
D: TRBD1
J: TRBJ2-3

CDR3: CAITGSGVSGGYTF
DNA: TGTGCCATAACAGGGAGTGGCGTTTCGGGTGGCTACACCTTC
V: TRBV6-1
size: few
D: -
J: TRBJ1-2

CDR3: CASREPGRYEQYF
DNA: TGCGCCAGCAGGGAACCGGGCCGCTACGAGCAGTACTTC
V: TRBV10-1
size: -
D: -
J: TRBJ2-7